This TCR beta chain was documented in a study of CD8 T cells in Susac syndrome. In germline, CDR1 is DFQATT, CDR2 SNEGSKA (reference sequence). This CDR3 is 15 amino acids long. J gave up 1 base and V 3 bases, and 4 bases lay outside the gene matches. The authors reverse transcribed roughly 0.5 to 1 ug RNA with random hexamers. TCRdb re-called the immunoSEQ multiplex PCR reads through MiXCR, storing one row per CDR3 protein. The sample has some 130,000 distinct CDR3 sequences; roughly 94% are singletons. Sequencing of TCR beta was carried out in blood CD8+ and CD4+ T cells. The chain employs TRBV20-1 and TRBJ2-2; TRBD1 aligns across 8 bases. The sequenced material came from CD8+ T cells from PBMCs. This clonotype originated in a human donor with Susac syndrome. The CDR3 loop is CSARQTGENTGELFF. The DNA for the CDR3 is TGCAGTGCTAGGCAGACAGGGGAGAACACCGGGGAGCTGTTTTTT.